A selection of T cell receptor beta chains follows, all from one sample in a study of T-cell memory formation after mild COVID-19. One entry per CDR3 protein results from TCRdb running MiXCR on the 5' RACE reads. The sample has 350,000 to 500,000 distinct CDR3 sequences; about a sixth are singletons. The sequenced sample was PBMCs or a T cell subset sorted from them (not recorded which). These receptors came from a man aged 18 to 29 who had mild COVID-19 (a few samples of this study predate the infection). Cell type and time point are not known. Each CDR3 is given without its conserved first and last residue.

v_gene: TRBV6-5; CDR3aa: ASSYVLDSLGMNTEAF
v_gene: TRBV11-2; CDR3aa: ASSAWGRGETQY
v_gene: TRBV15; CDR3aa: ATSFSTGSTGELF
v_gene: TRBV7-9; CDR3aa: ASSLDRGHDGYT
v_gene: TRBV4-3; CDR3aa: ASSHPPGTRGGELF
v_gene: TRBV6-5; CDR3aa: ASSYTVTNEQY
v_gene: TRBV29-1; CDR3aa: SVVTSGGRIAGELF
v_gene: TRBV12-3/TRBV12-4; CDR3aa: ASSRLMTGETQY
v_gene: TRBV15; CDR3aa: ATSRIPYGYT
v_gene: TRBV7-9; CDR3aa: ASSLVEGPGAEAF